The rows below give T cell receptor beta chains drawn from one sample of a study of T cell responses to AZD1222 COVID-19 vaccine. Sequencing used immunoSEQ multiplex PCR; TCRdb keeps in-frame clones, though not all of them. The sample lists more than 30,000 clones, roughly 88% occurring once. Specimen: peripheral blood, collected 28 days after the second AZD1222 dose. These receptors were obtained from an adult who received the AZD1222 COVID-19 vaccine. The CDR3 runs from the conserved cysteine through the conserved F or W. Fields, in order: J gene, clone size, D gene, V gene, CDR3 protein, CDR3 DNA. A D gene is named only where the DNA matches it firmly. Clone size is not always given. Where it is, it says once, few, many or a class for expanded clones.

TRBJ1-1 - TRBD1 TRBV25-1 CASRVTGGTEAFF TGTGCCAGCAGAGTAACAGGGGGCACTGAAGCTTTCTTT
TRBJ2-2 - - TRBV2 CASSSQGGELFF TGTGCCAGCAGCTCCCAGGGCGGGGAGCTGTTTTTT
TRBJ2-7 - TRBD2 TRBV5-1 CASSWDSGGNSYEQYF TGCGCCAGCAGCTGGGATAGCGGGGGGAACTCCTACGAGCAGTACTTC
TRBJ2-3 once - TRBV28 CASTWRHTTDTQYF TGTGCCAGCACTTGGAGGCACACCACAGATACGCAGTATTTT
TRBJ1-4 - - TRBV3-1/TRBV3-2 CASSPGTKKLFF TGTGCCAGCAGCCCAGGGACCAAAAAACTGTTTTTT
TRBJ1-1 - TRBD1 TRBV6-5 CASRGQGWWTEAFF TGTGCCAGCAGGGGACAGGGGTGGTGGACTGAAGCTTTCTTT
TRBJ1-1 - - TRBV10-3 CAISDTLTANTEAFF TGTGCCATCAGTGACACCCTGACAGCAAACACTGAAGCTTTCTTT
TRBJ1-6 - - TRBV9 CASSVSGLRSGNSPLHF TGTGCCAGCAGCGTAAGTGGCCTTAGAAGCGGTAATTCACCCCTCCACTTT
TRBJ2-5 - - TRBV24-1 CATSDSLRETQYF TGTGCCACCAGTGATTCGCTCCGGGAGACCCAGTACTTC
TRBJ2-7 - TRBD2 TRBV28 CASSLGSSGGYEQYF TGTGCCAGCAGTTTGGGATCTAGCGGGGGATACGAGCAGTACTTC
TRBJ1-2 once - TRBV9 CASSGVQYNYGYTF TGTGCCAGCAGTGGGGTCCAGTACAACTATGGCTACACCTTC
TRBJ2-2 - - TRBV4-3 CASRFEVNTGELFF TGCGCCAGCAGATTCGAAGTGAACACCGGGGAGCTGTTTTTT
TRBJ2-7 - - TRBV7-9 CASSLAGSPNYEQYF TGTGCCAGCAGCTTAGCGGGGTCCCCAAACTACGAGCAGTACTTC
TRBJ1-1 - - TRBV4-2 CASGVGTLGTEAFF TGTGCCAGCGGAGTCGGGACCCTGGGCACTGAAGCTTTCTTT
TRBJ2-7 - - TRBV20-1 CSAKALNEQYF TGCAGTGCAAAGGCGTTGAACGAGCAGTACTTC
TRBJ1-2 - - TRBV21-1 CASSKGGVLNYGYTF TGTGCCAGCAGCAAAGGTGGGGTTCTTAACTATGGCTACACCTTC
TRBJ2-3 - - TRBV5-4 CASSTGAPEANTQYF TGTGCCAGCAGCACTGGTGCCCCGGAAGCGAATACGCAGTATTTT
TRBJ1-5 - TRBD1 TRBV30 CAWSVRGNQPQHF TGTGCCTGGAGTGTCAGGGGGAATCAGCCCCAGCATTTT
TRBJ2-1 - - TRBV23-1 CAVVHQFF TGCGCAGTCGTCCACCAGTTCTTC
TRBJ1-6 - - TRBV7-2 CASSTHPGANSPLHF TGTGCCAGCAGCACCCACCCGGGGGCTAATTCACCCCTCCACTTT
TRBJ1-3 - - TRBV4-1 CASSQGASPGAGNTIYF TGCGCCAGCAGCCAAGGGGCCTCACCCGGGGCTGGAAACACCATATATTTT
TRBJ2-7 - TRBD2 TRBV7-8 CASKGREGAYEQYF TGTGCCAGCAAAGGACGGGAGGGAGCCTACGAGCAGTACTTC
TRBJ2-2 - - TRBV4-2 CASSPTGIGNTGELFF TGTGCCAGCAGCCCAACAGGGATCGGGAACACCGGGGAGCTGTTTTTT
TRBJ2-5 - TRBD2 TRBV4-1 CASSDRQRGGLETQYF TGCGCCAGCAGCGATCGTCAGCGGGGGGGCCTTGAGACCCAGTACTTC
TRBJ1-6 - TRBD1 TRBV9 CASSRTGGSSPLHF TGTGCCAGCAGTCGGACAGGGGGCAGTTCACCCCTCCACTTT
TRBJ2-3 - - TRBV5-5 CASSSRTAYSTDTQYF TGTGCCAGCAGCTCGCGGACAGCTTATAGCACAGATACGCAGTATTTT
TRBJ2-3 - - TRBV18 CASSSSSTDTQYF TGTGCCAGCTCATCTTCTAGCACAGATACGCAGTATTTT
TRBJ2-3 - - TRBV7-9 CASSLGRSEVNTQYF TGTGCCAGCAGCTTAGGAAGGTCGGAAGTCAATACGCAGTATTTT
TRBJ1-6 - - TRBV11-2 CASSLLLAGLDSPLHF TGTGCCAGCAGTCTTCTTCTCGCCGGCCTGGATTCACCCCTCCACTTT
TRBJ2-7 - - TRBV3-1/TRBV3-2 CASSQLRGDFLPYEQYF TGTGCCAGCAGCCAACTAAGGGGGGATTTCTTGCCCTACGAGCAGTACTTC
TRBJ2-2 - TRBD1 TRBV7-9 CASSFTGGQELFF TGTGCCAGCAGCTTTACAGGGGGCCAGGAGCTGTTTTTT
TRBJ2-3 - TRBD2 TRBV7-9 CASSLSNSGADTQYF TGTGCCAGCAGCTTATCCAATAGCGGGGCAGATACGCAGTATTTT
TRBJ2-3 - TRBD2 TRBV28 CASSLSGGTDTQYF TGTGCCAGCAGTTTAAGCGGGGGCACAGATACGCAGTATTTT
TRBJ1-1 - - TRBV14 CASSQDRNTEAFF TGTGCCAGCAGCCAAGATAGGAACACTGAAGCTTTCTTT
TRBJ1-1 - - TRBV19 CASSDRTYTEAFF TGTGCCAGTAGTGATCGGACGTACACTGAAGCTTTCTTT
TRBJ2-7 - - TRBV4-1 CASSHRLDSYEQYF TGCGCCAGCAGCCACCGACTAGACTCCTACGAGCAGTACTTC
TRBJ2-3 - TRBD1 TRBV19 CASSIGQGLSADTQYF TGTGCCAGTAGTATCGGACAGGGGCTTAGTGCAGATACGCAGTATTTT
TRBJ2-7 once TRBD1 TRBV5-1 CASSEGQVPYEQYF TGCGCCAGCAGCGAGGGACAGGTTCCCTACGAGCAGTACTTC
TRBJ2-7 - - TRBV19 CASGNYYEQYF TGTGCCAGCGGCAACTACTACGAGCAGTACTTC
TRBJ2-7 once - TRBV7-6 CASSLGTLYEQYF TGTGCCAGCAGCTTAGGGACACTCTACGAGCAGTACTTC
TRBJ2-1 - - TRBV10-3 CALGDKHYNEQFF TGTGCCCTGGGAGACAAGCACTACAATGAGCAGTTCTTC
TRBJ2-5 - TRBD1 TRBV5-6 CASRDRDQETQYF TGTGCCAGCAGGGACAGGGACCAAGAGACCCAGTACTTC
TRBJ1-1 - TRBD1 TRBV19 CASRRQGATEAFF TGTGCCAGTAGAAGACAGGGGGCGACTGAAGCTTTCTTT
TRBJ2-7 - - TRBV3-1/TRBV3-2 CASSQVVGEQYF TGTGCCAGCAGCCAAGTGGTGGGCGAGCAGTACTTC
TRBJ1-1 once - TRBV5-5 CASSLLFNRVAEAFF TGTGCCAGCAGCTTGTTATTTAACCGAGTGGCGGAAGCTTTCTTT
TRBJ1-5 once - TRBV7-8 CASSLGQVNQPQHF TGTGCCAGCAGCTTAGGGCAGGTGAATCAGCCCCAGCATTTT
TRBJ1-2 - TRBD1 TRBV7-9 CASSYRTGDYGYTF TGTGCCAGCAGCTATAGGACAGGAGATTATGGCTACACCTTC
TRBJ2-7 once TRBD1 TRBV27 CASSSLPGTGGSEQYF TGTGCCAGCAGTTCCCTTCCCGGGACAGGAGGGAGCGAGCAGTACTTC
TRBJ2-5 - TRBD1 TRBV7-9 CASSPGQGVEETQYF TGTGCCAGCAGCCCCGGACAGGGCGTCGAAGAGACCCAGTACTTC
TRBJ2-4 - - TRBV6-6 CATQSRLGENIQYF TGTGCCACGCAGAGCCGGTTAGGCGAAAACATTCAGTACTTC
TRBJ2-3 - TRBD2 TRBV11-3 CASSLAGPPDTQYF TGTGCCAGCAGTCTAGCGGGCCCCCCTGATACGCAGTATTTT
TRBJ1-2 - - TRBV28 CASIEETFSGRSYGYTF TGTGCCAGCATTGAAGAGACCTTTAGCGGGCGAAGCTATGGCTACACCTTC
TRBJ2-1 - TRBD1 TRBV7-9 CASSPNRGTGTYEQFF TGTGCCAGCAGCCCTAATAGGGGGACAGGGACCTATGAGCAGTTCTTC
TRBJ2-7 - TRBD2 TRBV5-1 CASSLLAGGLSYEQYF TGCGCCAGCAGCTTGCTGGCGGGGGGGCTCTCCTACGAGCAGTACTTC
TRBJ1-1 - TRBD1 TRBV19 CASSNRQGTNTEAFF TGTGCCAGTAGTAACCGACAGGGCACGAACACTGAAGCTTTCTTT